This T cell receptor (beta chain) was sequenced in a study of cytotoxic CD8 clonotypes in ibrutinib-treated CLL. Across the study: The group held 11 relapsed/refractory and under 16 treatment-naive patients, with fewer than 18 IGHV unmutated. Investigators reported approximately 25 partial and 2 complete responses; after median around 63 months, 14 patients remained remitted and 12 progressed.

Comment on this clone: Its antigen is undetermined.

Broader study findings: A rise in clonality was seen at ibrutinib response, and a fall back toward baseline was seen at progression. Measured clonality at baseline was greater than in age-matched healthy donors and tracked with circulating CD8+ T-cell counts.

Sequencing was performed with immunoSEQ multiplex PCR; in TCRdb, only in-frame clones are kept and a portion is missing. The sample carries more than 200,000 clones, 60% to 75% recorded once. CDR3 length: 18 amino acids. CDR1 is SGHVS, CDR2 FNYEAQ, per germline. The V gene lost 0 bases and the J gene lost 1 base, with 18 bases spanning the gap. Sequencing used PBMCs, obtained after 24 months of ibrutinib treatment. The receptor comes from a human donor with chronic lymphocytic leukemia. The rearrangement uses TRBV7-6 and TRBJ1-1; tentative D call: TRBD1 (6 bases). The CDR3 loop is CASSLAPPRTARNTEAFF. The CDR3 nucleotides read TGTGCCAGCAGCTTAGCCCCCCCTCGGACAGCACGGAACACTGAAGCTTTCTTT. The whole variable domain, filled in from reference TRBV7-6 and TRBJ1-1, reads GAGVSQSPRYKVTKRGQDVALRCDPISGHVSLYWYRQALGQGPEFLTYFNYEAQQDKSGLPNDRFSAERPEGSISTLTIQRTEQRDSAMYRCASSLAPPRTARNTEAFFGQGTRLTVV.